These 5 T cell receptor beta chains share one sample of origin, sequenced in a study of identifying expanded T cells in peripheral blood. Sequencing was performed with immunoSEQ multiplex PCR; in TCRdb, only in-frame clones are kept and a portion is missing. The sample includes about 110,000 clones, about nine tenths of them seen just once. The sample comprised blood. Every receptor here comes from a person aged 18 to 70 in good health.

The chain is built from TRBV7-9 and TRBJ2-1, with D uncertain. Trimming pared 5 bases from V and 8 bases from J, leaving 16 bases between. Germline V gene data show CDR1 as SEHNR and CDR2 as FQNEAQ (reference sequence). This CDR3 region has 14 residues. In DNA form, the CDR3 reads TGTGCCAGCAGCCCCACCGTTGGGTCTGATGAGCAGTTCTTC. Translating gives CASSPTVGSDEQFF.

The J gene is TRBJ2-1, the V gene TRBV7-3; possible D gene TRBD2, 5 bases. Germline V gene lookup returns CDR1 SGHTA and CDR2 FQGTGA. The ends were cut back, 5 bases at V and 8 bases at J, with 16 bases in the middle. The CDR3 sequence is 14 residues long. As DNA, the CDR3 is TGTGCCAGCAGCCCCCTGGGAGCGTCGTATGAGCAGTTCTTC. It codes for CASSPLGASYEQFF.

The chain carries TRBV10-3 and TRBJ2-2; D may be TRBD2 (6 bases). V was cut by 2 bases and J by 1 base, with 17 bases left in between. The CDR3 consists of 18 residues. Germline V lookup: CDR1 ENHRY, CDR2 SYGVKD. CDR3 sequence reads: CAISETVTVAENTGELFF. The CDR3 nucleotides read TGTGCCATCAGTGAGACGGTAACCGTAGCGGAGAACACCGGGGAGCTGTTTTTT.

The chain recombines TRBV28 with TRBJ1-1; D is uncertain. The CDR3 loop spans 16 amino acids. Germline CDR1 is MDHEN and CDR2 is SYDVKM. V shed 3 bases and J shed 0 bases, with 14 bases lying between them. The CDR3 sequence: CASSFDYSYMNTEAFF. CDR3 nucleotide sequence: TGTGCCAGCAGTTTCGACTACAGTTACATGAACACTGAAGCTTTCTTT.

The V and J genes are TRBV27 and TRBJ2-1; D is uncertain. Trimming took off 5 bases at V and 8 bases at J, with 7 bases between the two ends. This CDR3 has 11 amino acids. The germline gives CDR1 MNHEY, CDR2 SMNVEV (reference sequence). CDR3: CASSPQDEQFF. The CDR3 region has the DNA TGTGCCAGCAGTCCCCAGGATGAGCAGTTCTTC.